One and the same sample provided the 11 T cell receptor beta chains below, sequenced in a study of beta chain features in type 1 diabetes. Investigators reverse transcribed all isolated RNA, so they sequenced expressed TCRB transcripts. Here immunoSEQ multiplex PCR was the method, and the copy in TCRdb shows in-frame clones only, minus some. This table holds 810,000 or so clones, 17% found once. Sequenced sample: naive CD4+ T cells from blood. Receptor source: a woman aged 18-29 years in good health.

The CDR3: CASSPGQGANTGELFF. The CDR3 coding sequence is TGTGCCAGCAGCCCCGGACAGGGGGCGAACACCGGGGAGCTGTTTTTT. V usage is TRBV6-6 and J usage is TRBJ2-2, with TRBD1 identical over 10 bases. V shed 6 bases and J 0 bases; nucleotides not matched to a gene: 4. CDR1 MNHNY and CDR2 SVGAGI come from the germline V gene (reference sequence). The CDR3 runs 16 residues.

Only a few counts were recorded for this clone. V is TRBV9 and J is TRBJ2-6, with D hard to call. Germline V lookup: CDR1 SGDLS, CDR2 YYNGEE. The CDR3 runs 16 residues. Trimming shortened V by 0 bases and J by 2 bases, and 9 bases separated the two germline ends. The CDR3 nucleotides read TGTGCCAGCAGCGTAGCTTCGGTCCCTGGGGCCAACGTCCTGACTTTC. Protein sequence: CASSVASVPGANVLTF. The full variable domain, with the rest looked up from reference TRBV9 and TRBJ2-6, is DSGVTQTPKHLITATGQRVTLRCSPRSGDLSVYWYQQSLDQGLQFLIQYYNGEERAKGNILERFSAQQFPDLHSELNLSSLELGDSALYFCASSVASVPGANVLTFGAGSRLTVL.

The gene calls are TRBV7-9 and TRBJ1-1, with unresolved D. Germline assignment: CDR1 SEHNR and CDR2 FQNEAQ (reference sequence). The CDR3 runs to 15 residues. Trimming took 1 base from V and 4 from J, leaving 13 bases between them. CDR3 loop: CASSLDGFRSTEAFF. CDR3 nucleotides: TGTGCCAGCAGCTTAGATGGGTTTCGTAGCACTGAAGCTTTCTTT.

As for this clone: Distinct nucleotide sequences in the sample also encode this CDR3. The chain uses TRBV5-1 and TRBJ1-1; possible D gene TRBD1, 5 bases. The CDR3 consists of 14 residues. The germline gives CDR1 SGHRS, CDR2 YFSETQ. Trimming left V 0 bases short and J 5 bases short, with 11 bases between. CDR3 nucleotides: TGCGCCAGCAGCTTGGTTAGCAGGGATACTGAAGCTTTCTTT. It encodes CASSLVSRDTEAFF.

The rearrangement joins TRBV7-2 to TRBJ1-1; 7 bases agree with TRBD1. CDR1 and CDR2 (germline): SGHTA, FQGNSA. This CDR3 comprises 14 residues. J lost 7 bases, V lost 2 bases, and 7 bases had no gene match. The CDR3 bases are TGTGCCAGCAGCTTAAGGGGGCGGATCGATGAAGCTTTCTTT. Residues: CASSLRGRIDEAFF.

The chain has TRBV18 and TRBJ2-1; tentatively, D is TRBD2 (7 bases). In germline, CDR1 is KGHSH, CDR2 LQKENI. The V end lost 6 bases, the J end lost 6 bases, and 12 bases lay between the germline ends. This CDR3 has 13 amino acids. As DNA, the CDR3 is TGTGCCAGCTCCGGGGGCGGGAGCAATGAGCAGTTCTTC. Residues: CASSGGGSNEQFF.

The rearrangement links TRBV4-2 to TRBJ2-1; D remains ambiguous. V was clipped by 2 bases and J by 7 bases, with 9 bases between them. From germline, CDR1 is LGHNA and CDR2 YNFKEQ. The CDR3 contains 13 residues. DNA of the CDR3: TGTGCCAGCAGCCAAAATCGCCTGAATGAGCAGTTCTTC. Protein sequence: CASSQNRLNEQFF.

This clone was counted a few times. The CDR3 DNA reads TGTGCCACCGAAGGGACAGGGGGCAATCAGCCCCAGCATTTT. Encoded protein: CATEGTGGNQPQHF. The genes are TRBV21-1 and TRBJ1-5; the table's D gene call, TRBD1, was not cross checked with the DNA. TRBV21-1 counts as a pseudogene. CDR3 size: 14 residues.

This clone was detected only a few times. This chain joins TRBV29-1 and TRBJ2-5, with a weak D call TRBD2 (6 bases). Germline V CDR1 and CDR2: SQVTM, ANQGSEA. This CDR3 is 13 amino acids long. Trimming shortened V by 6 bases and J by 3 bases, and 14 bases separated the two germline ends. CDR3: CSVLGASEETQYF. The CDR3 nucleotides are TGCAGCGTGTTAGGGGCTAGCGAAGAGACCCAGTACTTC.

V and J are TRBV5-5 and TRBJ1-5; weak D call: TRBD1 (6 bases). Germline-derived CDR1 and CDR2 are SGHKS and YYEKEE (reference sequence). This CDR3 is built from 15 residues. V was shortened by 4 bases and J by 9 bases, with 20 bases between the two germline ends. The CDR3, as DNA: TGTGCCAGCAGCCCCTTGGACAGCCCGGTTGGGCCCCAGCATTTT. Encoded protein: CASSPLDSPVGPQHF.

This CDR3 is CASSDRGEANEQFF. In nucleotides, the CDR3 is TGTGCCAGTAGTGACAGGGGGGAAGCCAATGAGCAGTTCTTC. The V and J genes are TRBV19 and TRBJ2-1, with 9 bases fitting TRBD1. V lost 5 bases, J lost 6 bases, and 5 bases stayed unmatched. The V gene's germline CDR1 is LNHDA and CDR2 SQIVND (reference sequence). The length of the CDR3 is 14 residues. Full variable domain (outside the CDR3, taken from reference TRBV19 and TRBJ2-1): DGGITQSPKYLFRKEGQNVTLSCEQNLNHDAMYWYRQDPGQGLRLIYYSQIVNDFQKGDIAEGYSVSREKKESFPLTVTSAQKNPTAFYLCASSDRGEANEQFFGPGTRLTVL.